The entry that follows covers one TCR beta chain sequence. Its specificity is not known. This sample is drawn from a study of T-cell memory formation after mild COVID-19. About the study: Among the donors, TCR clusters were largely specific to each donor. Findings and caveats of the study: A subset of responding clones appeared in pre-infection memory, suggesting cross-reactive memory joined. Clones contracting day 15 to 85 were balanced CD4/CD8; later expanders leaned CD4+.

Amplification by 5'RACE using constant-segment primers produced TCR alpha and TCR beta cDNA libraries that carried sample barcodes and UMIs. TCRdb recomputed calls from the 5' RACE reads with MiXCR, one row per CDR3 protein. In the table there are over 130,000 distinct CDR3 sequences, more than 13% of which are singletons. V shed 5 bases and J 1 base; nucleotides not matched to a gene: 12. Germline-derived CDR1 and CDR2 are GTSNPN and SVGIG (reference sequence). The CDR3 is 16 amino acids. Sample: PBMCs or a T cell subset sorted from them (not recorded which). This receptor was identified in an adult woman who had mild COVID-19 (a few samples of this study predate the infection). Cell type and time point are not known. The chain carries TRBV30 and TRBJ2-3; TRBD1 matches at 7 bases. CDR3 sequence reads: CAWAMQGVYGTDTQYF. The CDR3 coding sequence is TGTGCCTGGGCTATGCAGGGGGTCTACGGCACAGATACGCAGTATTTT.